What follows describes a single T cell receptor (beta chain). Trimming removed 4 bases at V and 7 bases at J, with 18 bases between. The germline CDR1 and CDR2 sequences are SGHTS and YDEGEE. The CDR3 consists of 14 residues. As originally analysed: Estimation of nucleated cell counts relied on the amplification of reference gene primers. The assay was immunoSEQ multiplex PCR, and TCRdb's table has in-frame clones only and misses some. That table is the source of V, J and clone size, and D and trimming were worked out from the DNA. The sample holds approximately 210,000 clones, 65% to 90% seen once. The data stem from a study of blood T cell repertoires in COVID-19. Study context: The samples span acute and convalescent COVID-19 from the United States, Italy and Spain. From T cells, B-cell-depleted T cells, or PBMCs came the material, which was cDNA or gDNA.

The Seattle patients, enrolled during active infection, were followed longitudinally. The chain carries TRBV5-8 and TRBJ2-7; possibly TRBD2 for D (5 bases). The TCR comes from a man aged 50 or older with COVID-19, enrolled during active disease. Sequenced: peripheral blood. The CDR3 sequence is CASSLEVEIQEQYF. As DNA, the CDR3 is TGTGCCAGCAGCCTGGAGGTGGAGATACAAGAGCAGTACTTC.